These T cell receptor beta chains were read from a single sample in a study of human CD8 memory T cell subsets. From its re-call of the 5' RACE reads, TCRdb lists each CDR3 protein once, without DNA. This specimen shows about 5,500 distinct CDR3 sequences; the ten leading clones hold around 20%. Input material: CD8+ T cells from PBMCs. All receptors come from a human donor in good health. The CDR3 runs from the conserved cysteine through the conserved F or W. Fields, in order: V gene, clone size, J gene, CDR3 protein. Expanded clones get a size class; other rows say once, few or many, or leave the size out.

V: TRBV19; size: .; J: TRBJ1-3; CDR3: CASRVPGNTIYF
V: TRBV29-1; size: medium-sized; J: TRBJ2-7; CDR3: CSVGHGTRGYEQYF
V: TRBV29-1; size: medium-sized; J: TRBJ1-2; CDR3: CSVAGQGMVYGYTF
V: TRBV11-2; size: .; J: TRBJ2-1; CDR3: CASSLDRREFNEQFF
V: TRBV2; size: .; J: TRBJ1-5; CDR3: CASKGTGERSNQPQHF
V: TRBV4-3; size: medium-sized; J: TRBJ2-2; CDR3: CASSHGQGYTGELFF
V: TRBV6-1; size: .; J: TRBJ2-7; CDR3: CASSEGQGMGEQYF
V: TRBV5-4; size: .; J: TRBJ1-1; CDR3: CASSLGTGGEAFF
V: TRBV11-2; size: .; J: TRBJ2-3; CDR3: CASSLGVRDTQYF
V: TRBV10-3; size: .; J: TRBJ1-1; CDR3: CAISQGAEGTEAFF
V: TRBV10-3; size: medium-sized; J: TRBJ1-1; CDR3: CAISHGRTNTEAFF
V: TRBV6-1; size: .; J: TRBJ1-1; CDR3: CASRYGTTEAFF
V: TRBV12-3/TRBV12-4; size: .; J: TRBJ2-5; CDR3: CASSPLDSLQETQYF
V: TRBV4-3; size: .; J: TRBJ2-3; CDR3: CASSQSGKDTQYF
V: TRBV6-1; size: medium-sized; J: TRBJ1-2; CDR3: CASGQGFSSYTF
V: TRBV4-3; size: .; J: TRBJ1-5; CDR3: CASSQGTGGNQPQHF
V: TRBV7-9; size: .; J: TRBJ1-5; CDR3: CASSSDREGNQPQHF
V: TRBV3-1; size: .; J: TRBJ1-1; CDR3: CASSQVIRASPGTEAFF
V: TRBV27; size: .; J: TRBJ2-5; CDR3: CASSFGPRRGTQYF
V: TRBV20-1; size: .; J: TRBJ1-5; CDR3: CSARAPGRNNQPQHF
V: TRBV7-2; size: medium-sized; J: TRBJ2-1; CDR3: CASSLGSGSYNEQFF
V: TRBV5-8; size: .; J: TRBJ1-1; CDR3: CASSLDGYTEAFF
V: TRBV7-9; size: medium-sized; J: TRBJ1-2; CDR3: CASSSSQGGYTF
V: TRBV7-9; size: .; J: TRBJ1-2; CDR3: CASSFVNGFGYTF
V: TRBV20-1; size: .; J: TRBJ1-1; CDR3: CSAAQGRTEAFF
V: TRBV28; size: .; J: TRBJ2-3; CDR3: CASHRGIGDTQYF
V: TRBV27; size: .; J: TRBJ2-2; CDR3: CASSLSVTGELFF
V: TRBV19; size: .; J: TRBJ2-7; CDR3: CASNLAGGFGEQYF
V: TRBV28; size: .; J: TRBJ1-4; CDR3: CASSFQGATNEKLFF
V: TRBV7-9; size: .; J: TRBJ1-5; CDR3: CASSLAGEDKPQHF
V: TRBV28; size: medium-sized; J: TRBJ1-5; CDR3: CAGRQGNQPQHF
V: TRBV6-2/TRBV6-3; size: .; J: TRBJ1-1; CDR3: CASRAGPGTEAFF
V: TRBV7-9; size: .; J: TRBJ1-5; CDR3: CASSLVTGSNQPQHF
V: TRBV5-6; size: .; J: TRBJ2-3; CDR3: CASSEEASGTPKADTQYF
V: TRBV5-4; size: .; J: TRBJ1-2; CDR3: CASSLPGSNYGYTF
V: TRBV4-2; size: .; J: TRBJ2-7; CDR3: CASSQVEAGVYEQYF
V: TRBV29-1; size: medium-sized; J: TRBJ2-1; CDR3: CSVEGTAGSSNEQFF
V: TRBV7-2; size: .; J: TRBJ2-3; CDR3: CASSLAADDSGTQYF
V: TRBV5-5; size: .; J: TRBJ2-5; CDR3: CASSLVGEETQYF
V: TRBV5-1; size: .; J: TRBJ2-1; CDR3: CASSFGQGKYNEQFF
V: TRBV6-5; size: .; J: TRBJ1-6; CDR3: CASSYSGSFALHF
V: TRBV12-3/TRBV12-4; size: .; J: TRBJ2-7; CDR3: CASTLTGGSYEQYF
V: TRBV6-6; size: .; J: TRBJ2-1; CDR3: CASSHGTGNEQFF
V: TRBV28; size: .; J: TRBJ2-1; CDR3: CASSLKGRDEQFF
V: TRBV4-1; size: .; J: TRBJ1-2; CDR3: CASSQAAANYGYTF
V: TRBV3-1; size: .; J: TRBJ2-1; CDR3: CASSPGGPSSYNEQFF
V: TRBV4-3; size: .; J: TRBJ2-1; CDR3: CASSQDLDEYNEQFF
V: TRBV29-1; size: medium-sized; J: TRBJ2-7; CDR3: CSVIQPTGQGYEQYF
V: TRBV9; size: .; J: TRBJ2-7; CDR3: CASSPRGRTDEQYF
V: TRBV10-3; size: .; J: TRBJ2-5; CDR3: CAISDRGAGGQETQYF
V: TRBV7-9; size: medium-sized; J: TRBJ2-7; CDR3: CASGPNSYEQYF